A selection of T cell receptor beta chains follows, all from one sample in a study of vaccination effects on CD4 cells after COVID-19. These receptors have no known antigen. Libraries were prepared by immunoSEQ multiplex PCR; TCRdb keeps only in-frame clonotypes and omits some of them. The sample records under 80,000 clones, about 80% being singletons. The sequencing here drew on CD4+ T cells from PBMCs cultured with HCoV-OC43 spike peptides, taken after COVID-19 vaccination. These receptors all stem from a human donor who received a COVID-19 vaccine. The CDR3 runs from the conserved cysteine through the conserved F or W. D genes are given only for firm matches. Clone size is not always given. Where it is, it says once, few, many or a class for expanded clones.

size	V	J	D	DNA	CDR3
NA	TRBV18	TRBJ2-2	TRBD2	TGTGCCAGCTCACCCCAGGAGCGGGGGGTTACCGGGGAGCTGTTTTTT	CASSPQERGVTGELFF
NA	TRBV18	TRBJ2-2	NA	TGTGCCAGCTCACCCCCCGGGGCGGCATTCCCCGGGGAGCTGTTTTTT	CASSPPGAAFPGELFF
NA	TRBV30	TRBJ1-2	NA	TGTGCCTGGAGTGACCCCAGAGGCTACACCTTC	CAWSDPRGYTF
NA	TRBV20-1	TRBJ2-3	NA	TGCAGTGCGGGGGTCAGAGATACGCAGTATTTT	CSAGVRDTQYF
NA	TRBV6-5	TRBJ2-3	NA	TGTGCCAGCGAGATACCAGGGGCAGATACGCAGTATTTT	CASEIPGADTQYF
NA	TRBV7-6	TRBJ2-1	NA	TGTGCCAGCAGCTCCGGGACAACATCCTACAATGAGCAGTTCTTC	CASSSGTTSYNEQFF
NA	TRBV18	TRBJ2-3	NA	TGTGCCAGCTCACCCACCGACACAGATACGCAGTATTTT	CASSPTDTDTQYF
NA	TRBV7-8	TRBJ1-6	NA	TGTGCCAGCAGGCGTACCTCAGGGAGTACCTATAATTCACCCCTCCACTTT	CASRRTSGSTYNSPLHF
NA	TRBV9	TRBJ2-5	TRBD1	TGTGCCAGCAGCGTGACCGGGACAGGGGCACGAGAGACCCAGTACTTC	CASSVTGTGARETQYF
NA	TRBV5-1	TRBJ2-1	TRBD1	TGCGCCAGCCGGGACAGGGGCGGGTCCTACAATGAGCAGTTCTTC	CASRDRGGSYNEQFF
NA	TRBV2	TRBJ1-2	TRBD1	TGTGCCAGCAGTGAAGGGAACAGGGGAGCTAACTATGGCTACACCTTC	CASSEGNRGANYGYTF
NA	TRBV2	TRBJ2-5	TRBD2	TGTGCCAGCAGCTCATTAAGCGGGGAAGAGACCCAGTACTTC	CASSSLSGEETQYF
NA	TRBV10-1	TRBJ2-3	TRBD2	TGCGCCAGCAGTGAGTCGGGGGGGGGTTTTACAGATACGCAGTATTTT	CASSESGGGFTDTQYF
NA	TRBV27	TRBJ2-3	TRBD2	TGTGCCAGCAAGTCGGCGGGGGGCGCCCCAGATACGCAGTATTTT	CASKSAGGAPDTQYF
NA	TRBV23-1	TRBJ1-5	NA	TGCGCCAGCAGTCCCGATCGTGGGGTTGGGGGTCAGCCCCAGCATTTT	CASSPDRGVGGQPQHF
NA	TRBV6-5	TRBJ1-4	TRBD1	TGTGCCAGCACCCAGGACAGGGGGGGTGAAAAACTGTTTTTT	CASTQDRGGEKLFF
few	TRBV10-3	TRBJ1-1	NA	TGTGCCATCAGTCCCACGAACACTGAAGCTTTCTTT	CAISPTNTEAFF
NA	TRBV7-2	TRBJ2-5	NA	TGTGCCAGCAGCTCCACAGGGATAGGAGAGACCCAGTACTTC	CASSSTGIGETQYF
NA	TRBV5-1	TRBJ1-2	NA	TGCGCCAGCAGCTTGACAGGCTCCTATGGCTACACCTTC	CASSLTGSYGYTF
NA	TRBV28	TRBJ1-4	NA	TGTGCCAGCAGTTCCCACTTTGAAAAACTGTTTTTT	CASSSHFEKLFF
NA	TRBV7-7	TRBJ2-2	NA	TGTGCCAGCAGCTTGACCCCTGCGGGCACCGGGGAGCTGTTTTTT	CASSLTPAGTGELFF
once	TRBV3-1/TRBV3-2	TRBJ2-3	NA	TGTGCCAGCAGCTCCCAGTCGGACACAGATACGCAGTATTTT	CASSSQSDTDTQYF
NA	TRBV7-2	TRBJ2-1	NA	TGTGCCAGCAGCTCTCCCGGGCCCCTACACAATGAGCAGTTCTTC	CASSSPGPLHNEQFF
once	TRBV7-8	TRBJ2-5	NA	TGTGCCAGCAGCTTACCCCCCGGGACCGCGGAGACCCAGTACTTC	CASSLPPGTAETQYF
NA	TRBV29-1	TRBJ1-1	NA	TGCAGCGCCTCCCCCCCACTCGGCGTGCCTGAAGCTTTCTTT	CSASPPLGVPEAFF
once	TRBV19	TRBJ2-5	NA	TGTGCCAGTAGTATGTCAGCACTCCAAGAGACCCAGTACTTC	CASSMSALQETQYF
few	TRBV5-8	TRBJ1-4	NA	TGTGCCAGCAGCTTGTTGGTAACTAATGAAAAACTGTTTTTT	CASSLLVTNEKLFF